This T cell receptor (beta chain) appears in the sequencing data of a study of graft-versus-host responses after intestinal transplantation. General observations from the study: GvH clones surfaced in recipient marrow, some emerging earlier in ileum or blood.

Data came from immunoSEQ multiplex PCR; TCRdb stores just in-frame clones and leaves some out. The sample has 85,000 to 90,000 clones; 80% to 95% are singletons. Trimming took 6 bases from V and 2 from J; bases not matched to a gene: 10. The CDR3 spans 15 residues. Germline-derived CDR1 and CDR2 are MNHNY and SVGAGI (reference sequence). Notes on this clone: Antigen: not known.

The material sequenced was unstimulated CD4+ T cells sorted from spleen or lymph node cells, taken before intestinal transplant. The chain joins TRBV6-6 to TRBJ2-7; 7 bases map to TRBD1. The clonotype comes from a human donor who received an intestinal transplant. CDR3 bases: TGTGCCAGCAGGGGACGGGACAGCAAGACCTACGAGCAGTACTTC. Its translation: CASRGRDSKTYEQYF.